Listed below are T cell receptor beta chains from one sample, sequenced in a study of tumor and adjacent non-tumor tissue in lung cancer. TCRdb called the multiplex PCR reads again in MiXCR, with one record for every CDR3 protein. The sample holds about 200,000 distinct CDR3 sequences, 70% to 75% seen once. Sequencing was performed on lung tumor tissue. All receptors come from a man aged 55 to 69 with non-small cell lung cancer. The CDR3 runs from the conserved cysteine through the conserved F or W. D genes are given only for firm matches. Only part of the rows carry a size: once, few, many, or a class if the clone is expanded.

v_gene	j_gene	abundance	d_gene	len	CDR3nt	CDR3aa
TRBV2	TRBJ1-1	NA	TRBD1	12	TGTGCCAGCAGTTTCGACAGGGGGGGAGCTTTCTTT	CASSFDRGGAFF
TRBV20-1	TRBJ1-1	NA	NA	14	TGCAGTGCTGGGGACATCTACACGAACACTGAAGCTTCCTTT	CSAGDIYTNTEASF
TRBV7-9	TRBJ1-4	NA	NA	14	TGTGCCAGCACCGGCTTGGAGATAGGTGAAAAACTGTTTTTT	CASTGLEIGEKLFF
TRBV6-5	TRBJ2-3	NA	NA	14	TGTGCCAGCAGTTACTCAAGGGGGGGTCAGCCCCAGTATTTT	CASSYSRGGQPQYF
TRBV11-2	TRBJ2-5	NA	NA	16	TGTGCCAGCAGCTTGGGGGGAGTGAGGGTAGGAGAGACCCAGTACTTC	CASSLGGVRVGETQYF
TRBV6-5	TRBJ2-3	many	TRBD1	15	TGTGCCAGCAGTCTGACAGGGACAGGGACAGATACGCAGTATTTT	CASSLTGTGTDTQYF
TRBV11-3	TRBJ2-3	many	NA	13	TGTGCCAGCTCTCGTGCTAGGGCGGAAACGCAGTATTTT	CASSRARAETQYF
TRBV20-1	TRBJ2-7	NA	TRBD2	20	TGCTGTGCTAGAGCTTTAACCAGGACTAGCGGGAGGGCGGGGTCCTACGAGCAGTACTTC	CCARALTRTSGRAGSYEQYF
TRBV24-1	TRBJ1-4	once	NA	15	TGTGCCACCAGTGACCCGACAGGCTCAACTGAAAAACTGTTTTTT	CATSDPTGSTEKLFF
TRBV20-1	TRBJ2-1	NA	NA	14	TGCAATGCTAGTCGTAGCGGAGGGGGCAATGAGCAGTTCTTC	CNASRSGGGNEQFF
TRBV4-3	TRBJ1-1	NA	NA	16	TGCGCCAGCAGTCAAGATCATAGTCAGTCAAACACTGAAGCTTCCTTT	CASSQDHSQSNTEASF
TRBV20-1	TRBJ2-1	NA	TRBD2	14	TGCAGTGCTAGATATAGCGGGGGGGGCAATAAGCAGTTCTTC	CSARYSGGGNKQFF
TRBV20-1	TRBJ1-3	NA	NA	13	TGCATTACCCCGACTATCTCTGGAAACACCATATATTTT	CITPTISGNTIYF
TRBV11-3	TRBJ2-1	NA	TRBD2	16	TGTGCCAGCAGCTCAGGACTAGCGGGAGACTACAATGAGCAGTTCTTC	CASSSGLAGDYNEQFF
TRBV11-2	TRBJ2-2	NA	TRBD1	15	TGTGCCAACAGCGCGGGACAGGGACTTACCGGGGAGCAGTTTTTT	CANSAGQGLTGEQFF
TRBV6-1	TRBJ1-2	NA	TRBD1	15	TGTGTCAGCAGTGATCTGACAGGGGGCTATTATGGCTACACCTTC	CVSSDLTGGYYGYTF
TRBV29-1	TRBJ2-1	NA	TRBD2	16	TGCAGCGTAGTCGGGACTAGCGGGGGGGCCCTCAATGAGCAGTTCTTC	CSVVGTSGGALNEQFF
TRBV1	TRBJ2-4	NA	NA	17	TGTATCAGCAGCTCGACCACCCCCCGTAGTAGGAAAAACATTCAGTACTTC	CISSSTTPRSRKNIQYF
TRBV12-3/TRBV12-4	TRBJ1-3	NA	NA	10	TGTGCCAGCAACCTAAAGACCATATATTTT	CASNLKTIYF
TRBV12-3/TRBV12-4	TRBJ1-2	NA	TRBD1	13	TGTGCCAGCAGTTTAATACAGGGGACTGGCTACACCTTC	CASSLIQGTGYTF
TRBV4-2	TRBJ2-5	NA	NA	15	TGTGCCGGCAGCCAAGGCAGCCAACCTGGGGAGACCCAGTACTTC	CAGSQGSQPGETQYF
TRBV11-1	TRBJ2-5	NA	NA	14	TGTGCCAGCGGCCTCGACAGGCTAAGAGAGACCCAGTACTTC	CASGLDRLRETQYF
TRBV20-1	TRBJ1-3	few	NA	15	TGCAGTGCTAGAGAAAGTACGAATTCCGGAAACACCATATATTTT	CSARESTNSGNTIYF
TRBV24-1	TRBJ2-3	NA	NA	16	TGTGCCACCAGTGACCCTAGCTGGAGGGTTACAGATACGCAGTATTTT	CATSDPSWRVTDTQYF
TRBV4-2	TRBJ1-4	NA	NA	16	TGTGCCAGCAGCCAAGGTCCGATTGTAACTAGTGAAAAACTGTTTTTT	CASSQGPIVTSEKLFF
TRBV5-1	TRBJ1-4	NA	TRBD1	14	TGCACCTCTTCCGTGGACAGGGGGTCTGAAAAACTGTTTTTT	CTSSVDRGSEKLFF
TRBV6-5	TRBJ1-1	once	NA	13	TGTGCCAGCAGTAGCATTAGACCTCGGAAAGCTTTCTTT	CASSSIRPRKAFF
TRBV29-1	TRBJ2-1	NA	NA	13	TGCAGAGATGATGGGAGCGGGTACAATGAGCAGTTCTTC	CRDDGSGYNEQFF
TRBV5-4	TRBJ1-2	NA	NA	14	TGTGCCAGCAGCTTGGGGGGGGAGGCCTATGGCTACACCTTC	CASSLGGEAYGYTF
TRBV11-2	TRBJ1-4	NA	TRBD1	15	TGTACCAGCAGCGAAACAGGGGCCAGGAATGAAAAACTGTTTTTC	CTSSETGARNEKLFF
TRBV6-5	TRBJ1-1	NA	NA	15	TGTGCCAGCAGACAGGGACGGGGGGCGAGAACTGAAGCTTCCTTT	CASRQGRGARTEASF
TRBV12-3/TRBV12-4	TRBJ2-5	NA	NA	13	TGTGCCAGCAGTTCGACAGACCAAGAGGCCCAGTACTTC	CASSSTDQEAQYF
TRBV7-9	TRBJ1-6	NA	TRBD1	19	TGTGGCGGCAGCTTAGCCCTTCGCCATGGACAGGGGGCGTATTCACCCCTCCACTTT	CGGSLALRHGQGAYSPLHF
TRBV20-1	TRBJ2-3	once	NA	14	TGCAGTTCCCGACCGGGACACAGCACATATACGCATTATTTT	CSSRPGHSTYTHYF
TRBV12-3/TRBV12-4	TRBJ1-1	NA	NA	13	TGTATCAGCAGCCTAAGCAGGACCACTGAAGCTTTCTTT	CISSLSRTTEAFF
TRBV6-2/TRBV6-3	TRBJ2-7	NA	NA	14	TGTGCCAGCAGCGTTAGCGGTGTTACCTACGAGCAGTACTTC	CASSVSGVTYEQYF
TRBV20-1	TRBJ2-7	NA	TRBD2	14	TGCAGTACTCATTTGGGACTAGTTCCCCACGACCAGTACTTC	CSTHLGLVPHDQYF
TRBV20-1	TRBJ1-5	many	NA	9	TGCAGTGCTAATTTCCGAGGGCATTTT	CSANFRGHF
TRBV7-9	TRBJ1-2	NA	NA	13	TGTGCCAGCAGCTTCAGGGACGATGGGGGCTACACCTTC	CASSFRDDGGYTF
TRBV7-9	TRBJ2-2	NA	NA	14	TGTCCCAGCAGCTCTCAGGGTGAGACCGGGGAGCTGTTTTTT	CPSSSQGETGELFF
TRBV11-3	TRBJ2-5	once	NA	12	TGTGCCAACAGCCCGCACCAAGAGACCCAGTACTTC	CANSPHQETQYF
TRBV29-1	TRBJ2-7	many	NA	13	TGCAGCGTTGAAGTTCAGAGCTCCTACGAGCAGTACTTC	CSVEVQSSYEQYF